This T cell receptor (beta chain) appears in the sequencing data of a study of blood T cell repertoires in COVID-19. Study at large: Collection of acute and convalescent COVID-19 samples took place in the United States, Italy and Spain.

Trimming cost V 2 bases and J 4 bases; bases outside gene matches: 8. CDR3 length: 15 residues. Looked up from germline, CDR1 is SGHRS and CDR2 is YFSETQ. Authors' analysis steps: It was from reference gene primer amplification that nucleated cell counts were estimated. Repertoires were generated with immunoSEQ multiplex PCR, while TCRdb's copy carries only in-frame clones and drops some. V, J and clone size derive from that table, while D and trimming were established from the DNA sequence. The table includes about 300,000 clones, 85% to 90% detected once. The study assigned cohorts using participant-reported clinical history.

Sequenced sample: PBMCs or T cells enriched from blood (not recorded which). The receptor comes from a woman between 18 and 29 years old who had recovered from COVID-19. The chain recombines TRBV5-1 with TRBJ2-7; 8 bases fit TRBD1. The CDR3 coding sequence is TGCGCCAGCAGCTTCGGGACAGGCGAGCCTTACGAGCAGTACTTC. Residues: CASSFGTGEPYEQYF.